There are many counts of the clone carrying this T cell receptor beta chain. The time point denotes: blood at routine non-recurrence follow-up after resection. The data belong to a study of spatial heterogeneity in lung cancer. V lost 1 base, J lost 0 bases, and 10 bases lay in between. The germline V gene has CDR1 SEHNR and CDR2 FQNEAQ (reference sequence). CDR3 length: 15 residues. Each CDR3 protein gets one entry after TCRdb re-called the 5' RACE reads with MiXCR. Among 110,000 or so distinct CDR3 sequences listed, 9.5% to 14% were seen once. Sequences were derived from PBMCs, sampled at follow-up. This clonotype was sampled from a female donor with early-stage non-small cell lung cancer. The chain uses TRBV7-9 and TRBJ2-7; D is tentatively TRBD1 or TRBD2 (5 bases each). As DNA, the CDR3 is TGTGCCAGCAGCTTAGTTTCAGGGAGCTCCTACGAGCAGTACTTC. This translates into CASSLVSGSSYEQYF.